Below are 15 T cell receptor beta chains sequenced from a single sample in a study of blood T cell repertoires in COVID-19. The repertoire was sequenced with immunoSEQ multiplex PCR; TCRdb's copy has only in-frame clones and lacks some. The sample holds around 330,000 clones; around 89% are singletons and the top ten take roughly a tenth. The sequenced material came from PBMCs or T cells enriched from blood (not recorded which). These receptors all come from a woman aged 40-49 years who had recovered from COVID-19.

CDR3 amino acids: CASSEGYRGQGNGYTF. CDR3 coding DNA: TGTGCCAGCAGCGAGGGATACAGGGGGCAAGGGAATGGCTACACCTTC. The rearrangement links TRBV9 to TRBJ1-2; 9 positions match TRBD1. This CDR3 has 16 residues. The V segment lost 3 bases and the J segment 6 bases; nucleotides outside the gene matches: 12. CDR1 and CDR2 from the germline V gene are SGDLS and YYNGEE.

The CDR3 DNA follows: TGCGCCAGCAGCGGGGGACAGGGGGCAGCTGGAAACACCATATATTTT. Protein: CASSGGQGAAGNTIYF. V gene TRBV5-1 combines with J gene TRBJ1-3; 12 nucleotides align to TRBD1. V gave up 4 bases and J gave up 2 bases; unmatched junction bases: 4. This CDR3 has 16 amino acids. Germline-derived CDR1 and CDR2 are SGHRS and YFSETQ.

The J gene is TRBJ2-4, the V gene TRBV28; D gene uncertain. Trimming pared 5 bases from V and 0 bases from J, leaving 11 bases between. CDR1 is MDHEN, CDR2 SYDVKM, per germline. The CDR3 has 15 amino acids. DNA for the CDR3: TGTGCCAGCAGTCCCTCCTTCCTAGCCAAAAACATTCAGTACTTC. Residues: CASSPSFLAKNIQYF.

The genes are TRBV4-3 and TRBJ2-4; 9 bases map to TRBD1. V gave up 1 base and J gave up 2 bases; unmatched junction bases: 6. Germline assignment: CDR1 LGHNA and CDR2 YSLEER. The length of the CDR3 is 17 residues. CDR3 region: CASSQGTGGYTKNIQYF. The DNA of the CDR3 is TGCGCCAGCAGCCAAGGAACAGGGGGCTACACCAAAAACATTCAGTACTTC.

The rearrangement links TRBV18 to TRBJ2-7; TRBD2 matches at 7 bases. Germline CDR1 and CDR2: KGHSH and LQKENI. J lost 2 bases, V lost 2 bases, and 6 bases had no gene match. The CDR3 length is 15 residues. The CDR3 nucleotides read TGTGCCAGCTCACCATATGGGGGAGGGACCTACGAGCAGTACTTC. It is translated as CASSPYGGGTYEQYF.

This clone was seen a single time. CDR3 region: CASTLGPSAFF. CDR3 nucleotides: TGTGCCAGCACCTTGGGGCCTTCGGCTTTCTTT. The chain carries TRBV11-2 and TRBJ1-1; a weak D match, TRBD1 (5 bases). V lost 7 bases and J lost 11, with 14 bases in between. The CDR3 has 11 amino acids. CDR1 is SGHAT and CDR2 is FQNNGV in the germline V gene.

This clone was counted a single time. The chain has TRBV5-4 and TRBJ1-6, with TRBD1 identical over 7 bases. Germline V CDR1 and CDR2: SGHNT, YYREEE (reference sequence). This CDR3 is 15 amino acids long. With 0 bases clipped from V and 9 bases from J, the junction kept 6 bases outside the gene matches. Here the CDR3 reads CASSLAEGGVSPLHF. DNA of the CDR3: TGTGCCAGCAGCTTGGCCGAAGGGGGCGTTTCACCCCTCCACTTT.

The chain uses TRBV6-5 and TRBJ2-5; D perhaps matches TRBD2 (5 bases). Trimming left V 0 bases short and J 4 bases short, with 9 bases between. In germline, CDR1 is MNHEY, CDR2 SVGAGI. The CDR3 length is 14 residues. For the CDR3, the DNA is TGTGCCAGCAGTTACTCACTAGTATCAGAGACCCAGTACTTC. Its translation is CASSYSLVSETQYF.

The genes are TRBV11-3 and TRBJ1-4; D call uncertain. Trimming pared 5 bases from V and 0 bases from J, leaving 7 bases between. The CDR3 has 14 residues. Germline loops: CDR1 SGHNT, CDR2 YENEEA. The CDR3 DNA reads TGTGCCAGCAGCCTCGGGGCAACTAATGAAAAACTGTTTTTT. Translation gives CASSLGATNEKLFF.

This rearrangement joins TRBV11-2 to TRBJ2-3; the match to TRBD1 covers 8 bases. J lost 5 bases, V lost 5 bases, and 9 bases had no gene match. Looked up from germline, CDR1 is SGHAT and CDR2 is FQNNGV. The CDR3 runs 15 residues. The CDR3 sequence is CASSDVGQGKDTQYF. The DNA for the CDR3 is TGTGCCAGCAGCGATGTCGGACAGGGAAAAGATACGCAGTATTTT.

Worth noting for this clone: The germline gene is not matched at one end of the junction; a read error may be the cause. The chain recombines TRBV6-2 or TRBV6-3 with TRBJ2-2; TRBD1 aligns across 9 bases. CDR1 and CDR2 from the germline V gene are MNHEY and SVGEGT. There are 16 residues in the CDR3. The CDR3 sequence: CASTYGTGRSTGELFF. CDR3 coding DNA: TGTGCCAGCACTTACGGGACAGGGCGAAGCACCGGGGAGCTGTTTTTT.

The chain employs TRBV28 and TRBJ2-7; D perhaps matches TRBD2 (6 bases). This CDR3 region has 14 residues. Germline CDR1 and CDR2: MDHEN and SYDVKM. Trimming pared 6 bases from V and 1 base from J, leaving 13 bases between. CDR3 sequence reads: CASSPRERSYEQYF. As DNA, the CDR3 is TGTGCCAGCAGCCCCCGGGAGAGATCCTACGAGCAGTACTTC.

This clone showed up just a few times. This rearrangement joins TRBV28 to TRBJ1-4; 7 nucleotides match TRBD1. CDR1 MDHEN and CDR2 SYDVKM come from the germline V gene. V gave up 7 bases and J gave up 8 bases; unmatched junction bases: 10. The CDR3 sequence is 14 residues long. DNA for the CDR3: TGTGCCAGCACGCCGGGACGCAGGGGGGAAAAACTGTTTTTT. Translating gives CASTPGRRGEKLFF.

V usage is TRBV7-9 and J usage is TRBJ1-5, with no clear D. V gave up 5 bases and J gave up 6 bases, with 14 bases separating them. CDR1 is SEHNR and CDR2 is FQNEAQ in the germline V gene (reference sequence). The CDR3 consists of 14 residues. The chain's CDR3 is CASSLDSGRQPQHF. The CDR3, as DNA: TGTGCCAGCAGCCTTGACTCCGGCCGTCAGCCCCAGCATTTT.

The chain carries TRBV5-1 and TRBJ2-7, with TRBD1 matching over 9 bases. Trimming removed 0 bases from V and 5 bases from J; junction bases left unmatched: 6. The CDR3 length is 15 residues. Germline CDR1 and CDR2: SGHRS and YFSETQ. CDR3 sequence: CASSLEADRGHEQYF. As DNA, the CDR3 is TGCGCCAGCAGCTTGGAGGCGGACAGGGGCCACGAGCAGTACTTC.